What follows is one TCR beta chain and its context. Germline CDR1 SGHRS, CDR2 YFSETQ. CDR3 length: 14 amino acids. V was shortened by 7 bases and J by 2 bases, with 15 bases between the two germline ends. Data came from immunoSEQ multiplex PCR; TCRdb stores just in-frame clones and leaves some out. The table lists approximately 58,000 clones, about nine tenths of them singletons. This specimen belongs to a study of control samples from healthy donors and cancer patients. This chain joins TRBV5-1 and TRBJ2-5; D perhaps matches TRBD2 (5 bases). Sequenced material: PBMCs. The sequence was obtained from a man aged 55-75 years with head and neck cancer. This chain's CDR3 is CASAPLGGQETQYF. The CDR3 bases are TGCGCCAGCGCCCCTCTCGGCGGGCAAGAGACCCAGTACTTC. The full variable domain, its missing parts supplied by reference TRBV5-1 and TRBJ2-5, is KAGVTQTPRYLIKTRGQQVTLSCSPISGHRSVSWYQQTPGQGLQFLFEYFSETQRNKGNFPGRFSGRQFSNSRSEMNVSTLELGDSALYLCASAPLGGQETQYFGPGTRLLVL.